These T cell receptor beta chains were read from a single sample in a study of early stage breast cancer tumors. The protocol was immunoSEQ multiplex PCR, while the TCRdb copy is restricted to in-frame clones and leaves out a portion. This sample yields about 72,000 clones, of which approximately 79% are seen a single time; about 3.6% belongs to the top ten. Sequenced: blood. Receptors were obtained from a person in their sixties or seventies with breast cancer. Each CDR3 is given with its conserved first and last residue. Fields, in order: clone size, J gene, D gene, V gene, CDR3 DNA, CDR3 protein. The D gene is left open where the match is weak. The size entry is marked missing in some rows and otherwise reads once, few, many or a size class.

clone size: NA; J gene: TRBJ1-4; D gene: TRBD1; V gene: TRBV6-5; CDR3 DNA: TGTGCCAGCACCAAAGACAGGGGGCTCGGAAAACTGTTTTTT; CDR3 protein: CASTKDRGLGKLFF
clone size: once; J gene: TRBJ2-7; D gene: NA; V gene: TRBV28; CDR3 DNA: TGTGCCACCACTAAACACTACGAGCAGTACTTT; CDR3 protein: CATTKHYEQYF
clone size: NA; J gene: TRBJ1-1; D gene: NA; V gene: TRBV5-4; CDR3 DNA: TGTGCCACTAAAGTCGGGGGGCGCATAGGGACTGAAGCTTTCTTT; CDR3 protein: CATKVGGRIGTEAFF
clone size: NA; J gene: TRBJ1-3; D gene: NA; V gene: TRBV5-1; CDR3 DNA: TGCGCCAGCAGTTACTCTGGAAACACCATATATTTT; CDR3 protein: CASSYSGNTIYF
clone size: NA; J gene: TRBJ1-6; D gene: NA; V gene: TRBV7-3; CDR3 DNA: TGTGCCAGCAGCCCAGGGGACCTCAATTCACCCCTCCACTTT; CDR3 protein: CASSPGDLNSPLHF
clone size: NA; J gene: TRBJ2-3; D gene: NA; V gene: TRBV10-1; CDR3 DNA: TGCGCCAGCAGTGATCCTACAGGGTCGATGGGGAATACGCAGTATTTT; CDR3 protein: CASSDPTGSMGNTQYF
clone size: NA; J gene: TRBJ2-2; D gene: TRBD1; V gene: TRBV5-6; CDR3 DNA: TGTGCCAGCAGCTTGGGGCAGGGGGCCGGCACCGGGGAGCTGTTTTTT; CDR3 protein: CASSLGQGAGTGELFF
clone size: few; J gene: TRBJ1-5; D gene: TRBD1; V gene: TRBV7-2; CDR3 DNA: TGTGCCAGCAGGAGTCAGGGGGATCAGCCCCAGCATTTT; CDR3 protein: CASRSQGDQPQHF
clone size: NA; J gene: TRBJ2-2; D gene: NA; V gene: TRBV7-9; CDR3 DNA: TGTGCCAGCAGCTCCGGGACCGTTAACACCGGGGAGCTGTTTTTT; CDR3 protein: CASSSGTVNTGELFF
clone size: NA; J gene: TRBJ2-7; D gene: TRBD1; V gene: TRBV18; CDR3 DNA: TGTGCCAGCCTCGCGCGACAGGGAGACTACGAGCAGTACTTC; CDR3 protein: CASLARQGDYEQYF
clone size: NA; J gene: TRBJ1-1; D gene: NA; V gene: TRBV5-8; CDR3 DNA: TGTGCCAGCAGCTGGGGGTTTCGGAACACTGAAGCTTTCTTT; CDR3 protein: CASSWGFRNTEAFF
clone size: NA; J gene: TRBJ1-4; D gene: NA; V gene: TRBV30; CDR3 DNA: TGTGCCTGGAGTGTACGGCAGGGCCGGATTCGGGGTGAAAAACTGTTTTTT; CDR3 protein: CAWSVRQGRIRGEKLFF
clone size: NA; J gene: TRBJ1-2; D gene: NA; V gene: TRBV2; CDR3 DNA: TGTGCCAGCGAGCCTGCCAACTATGGCTACACCTTC; CDR3 protein: CASEPANYGYTF
clone size: NA; J gene: TRBJ2-7; D gene: TRBD1; V gene: TRBV5-4; CDR3 DNA: TGTGCCAGCAGCGCCCCCGGGACAGGGAGGTACGAGCAGTACTTC; CDR3 protein: CASSAPGTGRYEQYF
clone size: NA; J gene: TRBJ1-2; D gene: TRBD1; V gene: TRBV2; CDR3 DNA: TGTGCCAGCAGTCGGGACAGGGTACGTGGCTACACCTTC; CDR3 protein: CASSRDRVRGYTF
clone size: few; J gene: TRBJ1-6; D gene: TRBD1; V gene: TRBV5-3; CDR3 DNA: TGTGCCAGAAGCCGGGACAGGGCTAGGTCACCCCTCCACTTT; CDR3 protein: CARSRDRARSPLHF
clone size: NA; J gene: TRBJ2-1; D gene: NA; V gene: TRBV2; CDR3 DNA: TGTGCCAGCACTACTGGCTACAATGAGCAGTTCTTC; CDR3 protein: CASTTGYNEQFF
clone size: NA; J gene: TRBJ2-1; D gene: NA; V gene: TRBV4-1; CDR3 DNA: TGCGCCAGCAGCCAAGCTGAGGGGCTCCTACGGCGGGCCGAAAAGTTCTTC; CDR3 protein: CASSQAEGLLRRAEKFF
clone size: NA; J gene: TRBJ1-4; D gene: NA; V gene: TRBV9; CDR3 DNA: TGTGCCAGCAGCCGGGTCGAGCTGGGAGAACTGTTTTTT; CDR3 protein: CASSRVELGELFF
clone size: NA; J gene: TRBJ1-1; D gene: NA; V gene: TRBV25-1; CDR3 DNA: TGTGCCAGCAGGGCGACGGTTAACACTGAAGCTTTCTTT; CDR3 protein: CASRATVNTEAFF
clone size: once; J gene: TRBJ1-1; D gene: NA; V gene: TRBV5-4; CDR3 DNA: TGTGCCAGCAGTTCTGCGAGGGGATCTAACACTGAAGCTTTCTTT; CDR3 protein: CASSSARGSNTEAFF
clone size: NA; J gene: TRBJ1-2; D gene: TRBD1; V gene: TRBV15; CDR3 DNA: TGTGCCACCAGCAGAGAGTGGAGAGACAGGGAAGGCGGCTATGGCTACACCTTC; CDR3 protein: CATSREWRDREGGYGYTF
clone size: NA; J gene: TRBJ2-1; D gene: NA; V gene: TRBV11-3; CDR3 DNA: TGTGCCAGCAGCGCCGGCGAGGGCGTCAGCTCCTACAATGAGCAGTTCTTC; CDR3 protein: CASSAGEGVSSYNEQFF
clone size: NA; J gene: TRBJ1-4; D gene: NA; V gene: TRBV2; CDR3 DNA: TGTGCCAGCAGGGCTTCACATGAAAAACTGTTTTTT; CDR3 protein: CASRASHEKLFF
clone size: NA; J gene: TRBJ1-4; D gene: TRBD1; V gene: TRBV27; CDR3 DNA: TGTGCCAGCAGTTCAACCTACCCCGGACAGGGGACTAATGAAAAACTGTTTTTT; CDR3 protein: CASSSTYPGQGTNEKLFF
clone size: few; J gene: TRBJ1-5; D gene: TRBD1; V gene: TRBV27; CDR3 DNA: TGTGCCAGCAGTTTAAGTCCAGGGGGTAATCAGCCCCAGCATTTT; CDR3 protein: CASSLSPGGNQPQHF
clone size: NA; J gene: TRBJ2-3; D gene: NA; V gene: TRBV10-3; CDR3 DNA: TGTGCCCTAAGTGAGGACCGCGCAGATACGCAGTATTTT; CDR3 protein: CALSEDRADTQYF
clone size: NA; J gene: TRBJ2-5; D gene: NA; V gene: TRBV6-5; CDR3 DNA: TGTGCCAGCAGTTATACCAGCTTAGGAGAGACCCAGTACTTC; CDR3 protein: CASSYTSLGETQYF
clone size: NA; J gene: TRBJ2-7; D gene: NA; V gene: TRBV28; CDR3 DNA: TGTGCCAGCACTAGGTCCGGAGGATACGAGCAGTACTTC; CDR3 protein: CASTRSGGYEQYF
clone size: NA; J gene: TRBJ2-1; D gene: TRBD2; V gene: TRBV2; CDR3 DNA: TGTGCCAGCAGTGCTAGCGGGAGAAGCAATGAGCAGTTCTTC; CDR3 protein: CASSASGRSNEQFF
clone size: NA; J gene: TRBJ2-7; D gene: TRBD1; V gene: TRBV7-9; CDR3 DNA: TGTGCCAGCAGCAGAACAGGGGTAGGAGAGCAGTACTTC; CDR3 protein: CASSRTGVGEQYF
clone size: NA; J gene: TRBJ2-2; D gene: NA; V gene: TRBV5-1; CDR3 DNA: TGCGCCAGCAGCTTGGAGGGTTACACCGGGGAGCTGTTTTTT; CDR3 protein: CASSLEGYTGELFF
clone size: NA; J gene: TRBJ1-1; D gene: TRBD1; V gene: TRBV6-5; CDR3 DNA: TGTGCCAGCAGCCAGACAGGGATGAACACTGAAGCTTTCTTT; CDR3 protein: CASSQTGMNTEAFF
clone size: NA; J gene: TRBJ1-6; D gene: NA; V gene: TRBV2; CDR3 DNA: TGTGCCAGCAGTGAGAGTAGATCTGACAGGACTAATTCACCCCTCCACTTT; CDR3 protein: CASSESRSDRTNSPLHF
clone size: NA; J gene: TRBJ2-7; D gene: NA; V gene: TRBV2; CDR3 DNA: TGTGCCAGCAGGGATCCAAACCGGGACAACGAGTACTTC; CDR3 protein: CASRDPNRDNEYF
clone size: NA; J gene: TRBJ1-1; D gene: NA; V gene: TRBV6-5; CDR3 DNA: TGTGCCAGCTCCCACTCGACACCCAGGGCTGAAGCTTTCTTT; CDR3 protein: CASSHSTPRAEAFF
clone size: NA; J gene: TRBJ1-3; D gene: NA; V gene: TRBV21-1; CDR3 DNA: TGTGCCAGCAGCGCACGACAGGGCCATTTCTCTGGAAACACCATATATTTT; CDR3 protein: CASSARQGHFSGNTIYF
clone size: NA; J gene: TRBJ2-2; D gene: NA; V gene: TRBV7-9; CDR3 DNA: TGTGCCAGCAGACCCCCCCCGGGGCCGCGCGGCACCGGGGAGCTGTTTTTT; CDR3 protein: CASRPPPGPRGTGELFF
clone size: NA; J gene: TRBJ2-7; D gene: NA; V gene: TRBV5-1; CDR3 DNA: TGCGCCAGCAGCCCTTCCACTACCGAGCAGTACTTC; CDR3 protein: CASSPSTTEQYF
clone size: NA; J gene: TRBJ2-3; D gene: NA; V gene: TRBV29-1; CDR3 DNA: TGCACTATCAGGGAAGGAGTGGTCACAGATACGCAGTATTTT; CDR3 protein: CTIREGVVTDTQYF
clone size: once; J gene: TRBJ2-1; D gene: NA; V gene: TRBV19; CDR3 DNA: TGTGCCAGTAGAAAGTTCGGATCCGAGGTCAATGAGCAGTTCTTC; CDR3 protein: CASRKFGSEVNEQFF
clone size: NA; J gene: TRBJ1-1; D gene: TRBD1; V gene: TRBV7-3; CDR3 DNA: TGTGCCAGCAGCTTAAGGACAGGGAGGGAAGCTTTCTTT; CDR3 protein: CASSLRTGREAFF
clone size: NA; J gene: TRBJ1-2; D gene: NA; V gene: TRBV5-1; CDR3 DNA: TGCGCCAGCAGTGGGCAGGGGACCTATGGCTACACCTTC; CDR3 protein: CASSGQGTYGYTF
clone size: NA; J gene: TRBJ2-2; D gene: TRBD2; V gene: TRBV5-1; CDR3 DNA: TGCGCCAGCAGTTATAGCGGGGGGACGAACACCGGGGAGCTGTTTTTT; CDR3 protein: CASSYSGGTNTGELFF